The following is a T cell receptor beta chain sequence with its context. When the RNA was reverse transcribed, random hexamers were used with an input of roughly 0.45 to 1 ug. TCRdb itself ran the immunoSEQ multiplex PCR reads through MiXCR, one entry per CDR3 protein. The table includes approximately 94,000 distinct CDR3 sequences, 95% detected once. These data are taken from a study of CD8 T cells in Susac syndrome. The CDR3 is made up of 16 amino acids. V lost 2 bases to trimming and J lost 2 bases, with 14 bases between them. Specimen: CD8+ T cells from PBMCs. This TCR was recovered from a human donor with Susac syndrome. This chain uses TRBV12-3 or TRBV12-4 with TRBJ2-3; D is perhaps TRBD1 or TRBD2 (5 bases each). The CDR3 region is CASSLTSPGTTDTQYF. The CDR3 coding sequence is TGTGCCAGCAGTTTAACAAGTCCCGGGACCACAGATACGCAGTATTTT.